Sequencing of this T cell receptor (beta chain) was carried out in a study of identical twins. Each donor was a healthy Caucasian. As concerns this clonotype: Its antigen remains unknown.

cDNA carried unique molecular identifiers, and a universal primer site was added by template switching. One entry per CDR3 protein results from TCRdb running MiXCR on the 5' RACE reads. The repertoire consists of more than 200,000 distinct CDR3 sequences, with roughly an eighth occurring once and the leading ten covering approximately 10%. Study-wide results and limits: Modeled out-of-frame TCR alpha sharing in monozygotic twins fell below observed levels. Weaker excess twin sharing was observed in beta out-of-frame sequences.

This TCR derives from a woman aged 18 to 35 in good health. Sequenced input: memory (CD45RO+) T cells sorted from blood.

The CDR3: CAIKGSTDTQYF. The CDR3 coding sequence is TGTGCCATCAAGGGTTCCACAGATACGCAGTATTTT. This rearrangement joins TRBV10-3 to TRBJ2-3; no clear D gene. There are 12 residues in the CDR3. V shed 7 bases and J shed 2 bases, with 7 bases lying between them. The germline gives CDR1 ENHRY, CDR2 SYGVKD.